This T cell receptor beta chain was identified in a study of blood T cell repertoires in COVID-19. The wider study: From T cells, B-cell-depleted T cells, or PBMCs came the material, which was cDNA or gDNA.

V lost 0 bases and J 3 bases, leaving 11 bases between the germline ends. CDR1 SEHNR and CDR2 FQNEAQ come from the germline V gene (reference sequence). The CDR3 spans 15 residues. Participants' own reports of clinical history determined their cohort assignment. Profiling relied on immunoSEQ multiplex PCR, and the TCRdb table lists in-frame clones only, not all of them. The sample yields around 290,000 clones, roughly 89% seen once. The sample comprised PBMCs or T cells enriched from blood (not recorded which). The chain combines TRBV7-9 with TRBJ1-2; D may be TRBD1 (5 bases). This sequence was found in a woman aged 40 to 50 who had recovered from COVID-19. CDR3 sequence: CASSLAWGADYGYTF. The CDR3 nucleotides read TGTGCCAGCAGCTTAGCGTGGGGCGCTGACTATGGCTACACCTTC. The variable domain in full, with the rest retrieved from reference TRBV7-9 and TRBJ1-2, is DTGVSQNPRHKITKRGQNVTFRCDPISEHNRLYWYRQTLGQGPEFLTYFQNEAQLEKSRLLSDRFSAERPKGSFSTLEIQRTEQGDSAMYLCASSLAWGADYGYTFGSGTRLTVV.